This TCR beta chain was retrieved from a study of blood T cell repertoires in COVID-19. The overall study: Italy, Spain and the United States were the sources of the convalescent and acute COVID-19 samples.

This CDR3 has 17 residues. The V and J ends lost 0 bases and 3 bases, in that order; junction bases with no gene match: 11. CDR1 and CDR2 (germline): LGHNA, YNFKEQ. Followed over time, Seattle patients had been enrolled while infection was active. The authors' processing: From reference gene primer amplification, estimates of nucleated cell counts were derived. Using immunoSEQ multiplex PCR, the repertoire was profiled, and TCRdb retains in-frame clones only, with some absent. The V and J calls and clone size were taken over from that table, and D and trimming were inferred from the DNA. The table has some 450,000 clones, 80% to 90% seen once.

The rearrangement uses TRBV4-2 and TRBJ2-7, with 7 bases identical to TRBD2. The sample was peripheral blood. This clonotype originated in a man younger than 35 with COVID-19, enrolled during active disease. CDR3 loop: CASSQDSRGAGLYEQYF. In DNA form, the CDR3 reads TGTGCCAGCAGCCAAGATTCTCGGGGAGCGGGGCTCTACGAGCAGTACTTC.